This T cell receptor beta chain was retrieved from a study of tumor-infiltrating lymphocytes in oesophageal squamous cell carcinoma (dated by TCRdb to about 2016). The CDR3 covers 15 residues, taking in both the cysteine and the phenylalanine. Only the CDR3 portion is preserved as DNA: 45 bases, with reading frame beginning at the first base. CDR1 and CDR2 (SGHNT, YYREEE) derive from the germline V gene (reference sequence). This clonotype was observed at least ten times. Its antigen remains undetermined. A read error may account for a junction end that differs from germline. The library was made by PCR. Instrument used: Illumina HiSeq 2000. TCRdb trimmed the raw reads at Q25, called clones with MiXCR and kept productive beta chains. When rows share a CDR3 protein, they turn into one entry using the most common DNA and genes. A total of around 20,000 distinct CDR3 sequences appear in this sample, roughly 41% of them only once. The top ten clonotypes cover roughly 13% of the sample.

The sequence was collected from a male donor with esophageal squamous cell carcinoma. The chain employs TRBV5-4 and TRBJ2-7, with 11 bases in between that match TRBD1. The sequenced sample was normal esophageal tissue next to the tumor. The CDR3 region has the sequence CASSLDRGPAYEQYF. The nucleotide sequence is given as TGCGCCAGCAGCTTGGACAGGGGGCCAGCTTACGAGCAGTACTTC. Reference TRBV5-4 and TRBJ2-7 proteins supply the regions before and after the CDR3; the full variable domain is: ETGVTQSPTHLIKTRGQQVTLRCSSQSGHNTVSWYQQALGQGPQFIFQYYREEENGRGNFPPRFSGLQFPNYSSELNVNALELDDSALYLCASSLDRGPAYEQYFGPGTRLTVT.